This entry describes one TCR beta chain. This sample is part of a study of blood T cell repertoires in COVID-19. Study context: Acute and convalescent COVID-19 specimens originated in the United States, Italy and Spain. Sample material is recorded as cDNA or gDNA derived from T cells, B-cell-depleted T cells, or PBMCs.

CDR1 is MNHEY and CDR2 is SVGAGI in the germline V gene. This CDR3 is 13 amino acids long. Trimming shortened V by 5 bases and J by 4 bases, and 11 bases separated the two germline ends. As handled by the study authors: By means of reference gene primer amplification, nucleated cell counts were estimated. Profiled with immunoSEQ multiplex PCR; TCRdb holds only in-frame clones, not every one. V, J and clone size derive from that table, while D and trimming were established from the DNA sequence. This sample carries approximately 170,000 clones, approximately 80% of them seen once, and the ten largest clones take approximately 10%.

The receptor's source is a human donor in a cohort sampled during active COVID-19. The sample consisted of peripheral blood. The rearrangement links TRBV6-5 to TRBJ1-2; D is uncertain. The CDR3 sequence is CASSLNEAYGYTF. In nucleotides, the CDR3 is TGTGCCAGCAGTCTAAATGAAGCCTATGGCTACACCTTC.